This TCR beta chain was sequenced during a study of vaccination and CD4 T cells after COVID-19. Study details: The convalescents were made up of six males and four females, two of whom were Hispanic.

Cultured CD4+ T cell DNA was sequenced using the Oncomine TCR Beta short-read assay. TCRdb reprocessed the PCR reads with MiXCR, giving one entry per CDR3 protein. This table has 7,600 or so distinct CDR3 sequences, less than 25% appearing once. Sample treatment: roughly 10-day PBMC culture with coronavirus spike peptide pools or control peptides (ViraFEST assay). V trimming: 4 bases; J trimming: 5 bases; junction bases outside the gene matches: 8. Per germline, CDR1 SGHTA and CDR2 FQGNSA. The CDR3 is 15 residues long. This clonotype is medium-sized (0.01 to 0.1%) within its sample. The antigen is not known.

The sequencing here drew on CD4+ T cells from blood, cultured in vitro, taken after SARS-CoV-2 vaccination. This chain joins TRBV7-2 and TRBJ1-2; 9 nucleotides match TRBD1. The receptor was derived from a human donor who had recovered from COVID-19. For the CDR3, the DNA is TGTGCCAGCAGCTCCCAGACAGGGGGGGGTTATGGCTACACCTTC. Its protein is CASSSQTGGGYGYTF.